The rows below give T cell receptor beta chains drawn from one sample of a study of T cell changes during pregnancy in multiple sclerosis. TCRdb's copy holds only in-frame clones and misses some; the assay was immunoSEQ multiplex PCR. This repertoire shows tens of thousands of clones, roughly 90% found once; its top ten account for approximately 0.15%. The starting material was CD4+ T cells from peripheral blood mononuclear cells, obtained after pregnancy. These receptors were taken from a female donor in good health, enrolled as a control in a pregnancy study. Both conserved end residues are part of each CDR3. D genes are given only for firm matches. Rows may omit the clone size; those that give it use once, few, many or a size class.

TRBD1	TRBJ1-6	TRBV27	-	CASRTGPQGGNSPLHF	TGTGCCAGCAGAACCGGGCCTCAGGGGGGTAATTCACCCCTCCACTTT
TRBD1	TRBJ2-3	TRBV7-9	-	CASSTYRGDTQYF	TGTGCCAGCAGCACCTACAGGGGGGATACGCAGTATTTT
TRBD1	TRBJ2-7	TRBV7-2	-	CASSAGTGGGEQYF	TGTGCCAGCAGCGCCGGGACAGGGGGTGGCGAGCAGTACTTC
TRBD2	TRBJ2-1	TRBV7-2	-	CASSLQAGGFYNEQFF	TGTGCCAGCAGCCTACAAGCGGGGGGTTTCTACAATGAGCAGTTCTTC
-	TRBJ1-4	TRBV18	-	CASSPPGAEKLFF	TGTGCCAGCTCACCCCCTGGGGCCGAAAAACTGTTTTTT
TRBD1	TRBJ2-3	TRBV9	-	CASSARGDRVTDTQYF	TGTGCCAGCAGCGCGAGGGGCGACAGGGTAACAGATACGCAGTATTTT
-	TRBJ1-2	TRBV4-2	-	CASSQVVTAYYGYTF	TGTGCCAGCAGCCAAGTCGTCACAGCCTACTATGGCTACACCTTC
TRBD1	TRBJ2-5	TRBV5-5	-	CASSLDRGTNQETQYF	TGTGCCAGCAGCCTCGACAGGGGAACCAACCAAGAGACCCAGTACTTC
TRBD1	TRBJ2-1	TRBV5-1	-	CASSSSDRGRMNEQFF	TGCGCCAGCAGCTCATCGGACAGGGGGCGGATGAATGAGCAGTTCTTC
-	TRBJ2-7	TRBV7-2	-	CASSLTGSPYEQYF	TGTGCCAGCAGCTTAACAGGGTCCCCCTACGAGCAGTACTTC
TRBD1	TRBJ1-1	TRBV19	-	CASSIGPGARGPYYTEAFF	TGTGCCAGTAGTATCGGCCCTGGAGCGAGGGGGCCTTACTACACTGAAGCTTTCTTT
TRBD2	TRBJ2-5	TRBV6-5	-	CASSYSIRGGRETQYF	TGTGCCAGCAGTTACTCGATTCGGGGGGGACGAGAGACCCAGTACTTC
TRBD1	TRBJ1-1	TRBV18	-	CASSPEPQGASGWGNTEAFF	TGTGCCAGCTCACCGGAGCCTCAGGGGGCCTCGGGCTGGGGGAACACTGAAGCTTTCTTT
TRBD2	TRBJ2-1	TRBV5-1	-	CASSLSSGGNEQFF	TGCGCCAGCAGCTTGTCTAGCGGGGGCAATGAGCAGTTCTTC
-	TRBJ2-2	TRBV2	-	CARGVGGTGELFF	TGTGCCAGGGGGGTAGGGGGCACCGGGGAGCTGTTTTTT
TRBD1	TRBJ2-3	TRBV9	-	CASSAGQGAIWTDTQYF	TGTGCCAGCAGCGCAGGACAGGGGGCGATATGGACAGATACGCAGTATTTT
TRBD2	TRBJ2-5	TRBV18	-	CASSRGLAGNGETQYF	TGTGCCAGCTCACGAGGACTAGCGGGGAACGGGGAGACCCAGTACTTC
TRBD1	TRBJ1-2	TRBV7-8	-	CASSLVGGTGPGYTF	TGTGCCAGCAGCTTAGTCGGGGGGACAGGGCCTGGCTACACCTTC
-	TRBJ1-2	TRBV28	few	CASSTRIPGYTF	TGTGCCAGCAGTACCAGGATCCCGGGCTACACCTTC
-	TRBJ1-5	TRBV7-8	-	CASSLGRLLDQPQHF	TGTGCCAGCAGCTTAGGCCGACTGCTGGATCAGCCCCAGCATTTT
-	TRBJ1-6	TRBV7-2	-	CASSLDRGTYNSPLHF	TGTGCCAGCAGCTTAGATAGGGGGACCTATAATTCACCCCTCCACTTT
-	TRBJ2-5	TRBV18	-	CASSPVGQTQYF	TGTGCCAGCTCACCAGTGGGGCAGACCCAGTACTTC
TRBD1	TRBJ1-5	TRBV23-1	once	CASSASGGASGVECGNQPQHF	TGCGCCAGCAGCGCCTCAGGGGGCGCGAGTGGAGTTGAGTGTGGCAATCAGCCCCAGCATTTT
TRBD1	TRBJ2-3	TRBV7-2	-	CASSSFGQGTDTQYF	TGTGCCAGCAGCAGTTTCGGACAGGGCACAGATACGCAGTATTTT
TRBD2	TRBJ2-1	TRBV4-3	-	CASSQEIAGSYYEQFF	TGCGCCAGCAGCCAAGAAATAGCGGGGAGCTATTATGAGCAGTTCTTC
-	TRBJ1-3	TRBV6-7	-	CASRTLGQQGNTIYF	TGTGCCAGCAGAACCCTAGGACAGCAAGGAAACACCATATATTTT
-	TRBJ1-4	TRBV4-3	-	CASSQGLGGWNEKLFF	TGCGCCAGCAGCCAAGGTCTGGGAGGCTGGAATGAAAAACTGTTTTTT
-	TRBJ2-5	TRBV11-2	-	CASSRRSSGETQYF	TGTGCCAGCAGTCGGAGGAGCTCGGGGGAGACCCAGTACTTC
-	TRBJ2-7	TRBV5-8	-	CASSLKGATYEQYF	TGTGCCAGCAGCTTGAAAGGGGCGACCTACGAGCAGTACTTC
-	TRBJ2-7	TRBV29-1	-	CSVEDQAGNEQYF	TGCAGCGTTGAAGATCAGGCAGGGAACGAGCAGTACTTC